Listed below are T cell receptor beta chains from one sample, sequenced in a study of blood T cell repertoires in COVID-19. Some clones are missing from TCRdb's copy, which holds only in-frame ones; the method was immunoSEQ multiplex PCR. The sample carries 350,000 to 450,000 clones, nearly 90% recorded once. Sequenced material: PBMCs or T cells enriched from blood (not recorded which). These receptors came from a woman aged 30 to 39 who had recovered from COVID-19. Each CDR3 is given with its conserved first and last residue. D genes are given only for firm matches. Some rows mark clone size as missing; the rest say once, few, many or name a class of expanded clone.

CDR3 length	clone size	V gene	J gene	D gene	CDR3 protein	CDR3 DNA
15	NA	TRBV19	TRBJ1-4	TRBD1	CASSEGTGGFEKLFF	TGTGCCAGTAGTGAGGGGACAGGGGGATTCGAAAAACTGTTTTTT
12	NA	TRBV10-3	TRBJ2-4	NA	CAISAQRDIQYF	TGTGCCATCAGTGCTCAGAGGGACATTCAGTACTTC
14	NA	TRBV19	TRBJ1-1	TRBD1	CASSPGQRNTEAFF	TGTGCCAGTAGTCCGGGACAGAGAAACACTGAAGCTTTCTTT
17	NA	TRBV9	TRBJ2-1	TRBD2	CASSVATSGPRWDEQFF	TGTGCCAGCAGCGTAGCTACTAGCGGCCCTCGTTGGGATGAGCAGTTCTTC
17	NA	TRBV9	TRBJ1-4	NA	CASSPAGRVATNEKLFF	TGTGCCAGCAGCCCAGCCGGGAGGGTGGCAACTAATGAAAAACTGTTTTTT
16	NA	TRBV6-5	TRBJ1-5	TRBD1	CASSYRRDRANQPQHF	TGTGCCAGCAGTTACCGCCGGGACAGGGCCAATCAGCCCCAGCATTTT
14	NA	TRBV2	TRBJ2-7	TRBD2	CASTVLREIYEQYF	TGTGCCAGCACTGTGCTGCGGGAGATCTACGAGCAGTACTTC
13	NA	TRBV7-3	TRBJ1-1	NA	CASTETFGPEAFF	TGTGCCAGCACCGAAACTTTTGGTCCTGAAGCTTTCTTT
14	NA	TRBV19	TRBJ1-2	NA	CASTRRGSNYGYTF	TGTGCCAGTACCCGGAGAGGTTCTAACTATGGCTACACCTTC
19	once	TRBV27	TRBJ2-7	TRBD1	CASSLYRGVGQGANYEQYF	TGTGCCAGCAGTTTATACCGGGGCGTTGGACAGGGGGCGAACTACGAGCAGTACTTC
17	once	TRBV7-8	TRBJ2-5	NA	CASSHKGGLVGGETQYF	TGTGCCAGCAGCCATAAGGGCGGGCTTGTGGGTGGAGAGACCCAGTACTTC
14	NA	TRBV6-2/TRBV6-3	TRBJ2-7	TRBD2	CASSYNGGAYEQYF	TGTGCCAGCAGTTACAACGGGGGGGCCTACGAGCAGTACTTC
15	NA	TRBV6-5	TRBJ1-6	TRBD1	CASSYTGARNSPLHF	TGTGCCAGCAGTTACACAGGGGCAAGGAATTCACCCCTCCACTTT
14	NA	TRBV29-1	TRBJ2-5	TRBD2	CSVAGTSGTETQYF	TGCAGCGTTGCTGGGACTAGCGGGACGGAGACCCAGTACTTC
15	NA	TRBV30	TRBJ1-5	NA	CAWSVHPGGDQPQHF	TGTGCCTGGAGCGTCCACCCCGGAGGAGATCAGCCCCAGCATTTT
14	NA	TRBV6-5	TRBJ1-2	TRBD1	CASSTLTGAPGYTF	TGTGCCAGCAGTACCCTCACAGGGGCCCCTGGCTACACCTTC
13	NA	TRBV12-3/TRBV12-4	TRBJ1-6	NA	CASSPIQGLPLHF	TGTGCCAGCAGCCCCATTCAGGGGCTACCCCTCCACTTT
11	NA	TRBV3-1/TRBV3-2	TRBJ1-3	NA	CASSRGYTIYF	TGTGCCAGCAGCCGAGGATACACCATATATTTT
13	NA	TRBV7-9	TRBJ1-2	NA	CASSLANRVGYTF	TGTGCCAGCAGCTTAGCGAACAGGGTCGGCTACACCTTC
17	NA	TRBV28	TRBJ2-3	TRBD1	CASSASGQGVGTDTQYF	TGTGCCAGCAGTGCCTCCGGACAGGGAGTCGGCACAGATACGCAGTATTTT
14	NA	TRBV2	TRBJ1-5	TRBD1	CASSTTGDNQPQHF	TGTGCCAGCAGCACCACAGGGGACAATCAGCCCCAGCATTTT
16	NA	TRBV24-1	TRBJ2-7	TRBD1	CATSETGTVKPYEQYF	TGTGCCACCAGTGAAACCGGGACAGTGAAACCCTACGAGCAGTACTTC
13	few	TRBV6-6	TRBJ1-5	NA	CATAGGGNQPQHF	TGTGCTACCGCCGGGGGTGGTAATCAGCCCCAGCATTTT
15	NA	TRBV24-1	TRBJ2-5	TRBD1	CATSDPGTAKETQYF	TGTGCCACCAGTGACCCCGGGACAGCAAAAGAGACCCAGTACTTC
14	NA	TRBV14	TRBJ1-1	TRBD1	CASSHRGLNTEAFF	TGTGCCAGCAGCCACAGGGGGTTGAACACTGAAGCTTTCTTT
15	once	TRBV6-5	TRBJ2-7	TRBD2	CASSYSGTTLGEQYF	TGTGCCAGCAGTTATTCGGGGACTACCCTTGGCGAGCAGTACTTC
15	NA	TRBV14	TRBJ2-7	TRBD1	CASSQRLGTVHEQYF	TGTGCCAGCAGCCAAAGGCTCGGGACAGTCCACGAGCAGTACTTC
11	NA	TRBV20-1	TRBJ2-7	NA	CSAYQGNEQYF	TGCAGTGCTTATCAGGGGAACGAGCAGTACTTC
14	once	TRBV5-4	TRBJ2-7	NA	CASSRGREGGEQYF	TGTGCCAGCAGCCGTGGCAGGGAAGGCGGCGAGCAGTACTTC
16	NA	TRBV19	TRBJ2-6	NA	CASSGQGGSGANVLTF	TGTGCCAGTAGCGGACAGGGAGGGTCTGGGGCCAACGTCCTGACTTTC
13	once	TRBV15	TRBJ2-1	NA	CATSRVRYNEQFF	TGTGCCACCAGCAGAGTTCGGTACAATGAGCAGTTCTTC
12	NA	TRBV28	TRBJ1-2	NA	CASSLTGSGYTF	TGTGCCAGCAGTTTAACCGGGTCCGGCTACACCTTC
13	NA	TRBV19	TRBJ1-5	NA	CASSIRENQPQHF	TGTGCCAGTAGTATAAGAGAAAATCAGCCCCAGCATTTT
12	few	TRBV18	TRBJ1-1	NA	CASSPEGTEAFF	TGTGCCAGCTCACCCGAGGGAACTGAAGCTTTCTTT
18	NA	TRBV7-3	TRBJ2-1	TRBD2	CASSLISGGLARNNEQFF	TGTGCCAGCAGCTTAATTTCGGGGGGTCTAGCGCGGAACAATGAGCAGTTCTTC
14	NA	TRBV7-9	TRBJ1-1	TRBD1	CASSSDRVNTEAFF	TGTGCCAGCAGCTCAGACAGGGTCAACACTGAAGCTTTCTTT
14	once	TRBV7-3	TRBJ2-4	TRBD1	CASSVTGGGNIQYF	TGTGCCAGCAGCGTGACAGGGGGTGGAAACATTCAGTACTTC
15	NA	TRBV5-1	TRBJ1-1	NA	CASSLMRNMNTEAFF	TGCGCCAGCAGCTTGATGAGGAACATGAACACTGAAGCTTTCTTT
16	NA	TRBV18	TRBJ2-7	TRBD2	CASSPGLAGALDEQYF	TGTGCCAGCTCACCCGGACTAGCGGGGGCCCTGGACGAGCAGTACTTC
12	NA	TRBV5-6	TRBJ1-2	NA	CASSFQSVGYTF	TGTGCCAGCAGCTTTCAGTCCGTCGGCTACACCTTC
16	once	TRBV7-9	TRBJ1-6	TRBD1	CASSSDRVFSESPLHF	TGTGCCAGCAGCTCTGACAGGGTCTTTAGCGAATCACCCCTCCACTTT
15	NA	TRBV6-1	TRBJ2-2	TRBD1	CASSEDRGRGGELFF	TGTGCCAGCAGTGAGGACAGGGGGCGAGGCGGGGAGCTGTTTTTT
17	NA	TRBV28	TRBJ1-4	NA	CASSAPMGGLTNEKLFF	TGTGCCAGCAGTGCCCCCATGGGGGGGTTAACTAATGAAAAACTGTTTTTT